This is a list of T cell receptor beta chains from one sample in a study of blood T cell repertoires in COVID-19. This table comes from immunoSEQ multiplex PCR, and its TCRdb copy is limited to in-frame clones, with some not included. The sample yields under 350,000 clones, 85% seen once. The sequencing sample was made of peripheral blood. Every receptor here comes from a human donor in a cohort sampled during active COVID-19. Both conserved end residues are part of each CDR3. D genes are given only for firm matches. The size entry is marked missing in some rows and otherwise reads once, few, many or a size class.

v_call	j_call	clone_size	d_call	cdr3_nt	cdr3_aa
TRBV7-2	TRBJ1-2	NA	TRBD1	TGTGCCAGCAGCCAGGGGGTCATCAAGTCCGGTGGCTACACCTTC	CASSQGVIKSGGYTF
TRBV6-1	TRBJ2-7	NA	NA	TGTGCCAGCAGTGAACGGAGGGTTGGCCCCTACGAGCAGTACTTC	CASSERRVGPYEQYF
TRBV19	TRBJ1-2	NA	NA	TGTGCCAGTAGAGCGGAAACCCGTGGCTACACCTTC	CASRAETRGYTF
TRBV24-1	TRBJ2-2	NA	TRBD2	TGTGCCACCAGTGGTGGGACTAACCCCGCCGGGGAGCTGTTTTTT	CATSGGTNPAGELFF
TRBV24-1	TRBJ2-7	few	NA	TGTGCCACCTTTACAGCGGGTGCTCCCTACGAGCAGTACTTC	CATFTAGAPYEQYF
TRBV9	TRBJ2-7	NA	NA	TGTGCCAGCAGCCCCCGGGGTAGGGAGCAGTACTTC	CASSPRGREQYF
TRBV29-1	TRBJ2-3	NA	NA	TGCAGCGTTGAACTAGGTCCAGATACGCAGTATTTT	CSVELGPDTQYF
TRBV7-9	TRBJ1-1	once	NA	TGTGCCAGCAGTTGGACAGCTGAAGCTTTCTTT	CASSWTAEAFF
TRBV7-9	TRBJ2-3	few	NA	TGTGCCAGCAGCTTAGGGGCAGGTGAAGCAGATACGCAGTATTTT	CASSLGAGEADTQYF
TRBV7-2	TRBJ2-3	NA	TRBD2	TGTGCCAGCAGCTATTCGGGGACTAGAAGGAATACGCAGTATTTT	CASSYSGTRRNTQYF
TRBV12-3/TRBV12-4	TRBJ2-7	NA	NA	TGTGCCAGCAGCCTTGCCCTCGGCGAGCAGTACTTC	CASSLALGEQYF
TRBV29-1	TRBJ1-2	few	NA	TGCAGCGTTGAGTTGACAGCTAACTATGGCTACACCTTC	CSVELTANYGYTF
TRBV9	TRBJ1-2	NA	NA	TGTGCCAGCAGCGTACAGGATACTAACTATGGCTACACCTTC	CASSVQDTNYGYTF
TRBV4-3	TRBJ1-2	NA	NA	TGCGCCAGCAGCGGGTATAGCGCGGTTTTGACCTTC	CASSGYSAVLTF
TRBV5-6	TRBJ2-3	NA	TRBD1	TGTGCCAGCAGCCTCTGGGACAGGCAAGATACGCAGTATTTT	CASSLWDRQDTQYF
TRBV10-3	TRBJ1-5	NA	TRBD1	TGTGCCATCAGCCCGGGGGACCTGGGACAGGGACAGCCCCAGCATTTT	CAISPGDLGQGQPQHF
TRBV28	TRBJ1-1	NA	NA	TGTGCCAGCAAAGTGGCGGGAGAAGCTTTCTTT	CASKVAGEAFF
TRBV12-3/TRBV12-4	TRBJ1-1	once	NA	TGTGCCAGCAGTAAAGGGGTCAGGACTGAAGCTTTCTTT	CASSKGVRTEAFF
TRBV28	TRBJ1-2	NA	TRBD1	TGTGCCAGCAGGGGACAGAACTATGGCTACACCTTC	CASRGQNYGYTF
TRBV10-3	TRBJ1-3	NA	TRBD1	TGTGCCATCAGTGGCCGGGACAGGGGGAGCTCTGGAAACACCATATATTTT	CAISGRDRGSSGNTIYF
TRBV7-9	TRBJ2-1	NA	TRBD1	TGTGCCAGCAGCTCGACAGGGGATGGGAATGAGCAGTTCTTC	CASSSTGDGNEQFF
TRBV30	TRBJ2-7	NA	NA	TGTGCCTGGAGTCCCAACTCCTACGAGCAGTACTTC	CAWSPNSYEQYF
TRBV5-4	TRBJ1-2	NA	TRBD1	TGTGCCAGCAGCCCCCCCCTTGACAGGGGAGACTATGGCTACACCTTC	CASSPPLDRGDYGYTF
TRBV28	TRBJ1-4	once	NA	TGTGCCACTCGCAGATCTAATGAAAAACTGTTTTTT	CATRRSNEKLFF
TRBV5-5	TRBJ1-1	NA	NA	TGTGCCAGCAGCTTGGGACTGTCAAGGATGTACACTGAAGCTTTCTTT	CASSLGLSRMYTEAFF
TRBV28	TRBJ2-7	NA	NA	TGTGCCAGTGCGACAGGTCCCACCTACGAGCAGTACTTC	CASATGPTYEQYF
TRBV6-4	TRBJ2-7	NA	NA	TGTGCCAGCATGGAACCACAGCCCCTCGGCGAGCAGTACTTC	CASMEPQPLGEQYF
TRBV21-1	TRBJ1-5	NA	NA	TGTGCCAGCAGCGCCCGACAGGGATTGGGAATTCAGCCCCAGCATTTT	CASSARQGLGIQPQHF
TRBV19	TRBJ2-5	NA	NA	TGTGCCAGTAGTCTCGGGGAGACCCAGTACTTC	CASSLGETQYF
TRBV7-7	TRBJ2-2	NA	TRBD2	TGTGCTAGCAGCTTTTCTACTAGCGGGAGAACCGGGGAGCTGTTTTTT	CASSFSTSGRTGELFF
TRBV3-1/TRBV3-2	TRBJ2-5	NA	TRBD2	TGTGCCAGCAGCCACGGTAGACTAGCGGGAGGAGAGACCCAGTACTTC	CASSHGRLAGGETQYF
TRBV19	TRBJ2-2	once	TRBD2	TGTGCCAGTAGTAGAGATGGACTAGCGGGCGGGGAGCTGTTTTTT	CASSRDGLAGGELFF
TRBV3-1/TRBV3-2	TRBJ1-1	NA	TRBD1	TGTGCCAGCAGCCAAACGGGGACAGGGTTGGCTTTCTTT	CASSQTGTGLAFF
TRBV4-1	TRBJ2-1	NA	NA	TGCGCCAGCAGCCAAGATCCGGGCAATGAGCAGTTCTTC	CASSQDPGNEQFF
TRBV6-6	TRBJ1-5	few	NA	TGTGCCAGCAGTTACGAGGGAGGGAGCAATCAGCCCCAGCATTTT	CASSYEGGSNQPQHF
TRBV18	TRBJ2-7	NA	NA	TGTGCCAGCTCACCGGGGCCGCACGAGCAGTACTTC	CASSPGPHEQYF
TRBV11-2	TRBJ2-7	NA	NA	TGTGCCAGCAGCTTCTCGGGACTTCTGAACGAGCAGTACTTC	CASSFSGLLNEQYF
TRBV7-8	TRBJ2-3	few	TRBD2	TGTGCCAGCAGCAGGCCCCGGGGGACTAGCGGAGTTACGCAGTATTTT	CASSRPRGTSGVTQYF
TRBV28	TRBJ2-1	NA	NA	TGTGCCAGCAGTTTATCTTGGGCAGGTACCTACAATGAGCAGTTCTTC	CASSLSWAGTYNEQFF
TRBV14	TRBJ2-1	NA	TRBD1	TGTGCCAGCAGCCTCCGGACCGACAGGGGCCCCTCGCAGTTCTTC	CASSLRTDRGPSQFF
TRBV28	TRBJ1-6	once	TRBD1	TGTGCCAGCAGTTACCGGGACAGGGGGCGTAATTCACCCCTCCACTTT	CASSYRDRGRNSPLHF
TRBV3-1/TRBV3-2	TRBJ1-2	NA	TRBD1	TGTGCCAGCAGCAAAAAGTCCGGGACAGGGAACTATGGCTACACCTTC	CASSKKSGTGNYGYTF
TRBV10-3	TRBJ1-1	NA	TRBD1	TGTGCCAGCGGGACAGAGATCATGAACACTGAAGCTTTCTTT	CASGTEIMNTEAFF
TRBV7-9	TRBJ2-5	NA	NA	TGTGCCAGCAGCTTATGGGCCCAAGAGACCCAGTACTTC	CASSLWAQETQYF
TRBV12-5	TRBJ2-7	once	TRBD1	TGTGCTAGTGGTTTGCTTTCGGTCACAGGGGCCCTCTACGAGCAGTACTTC	CASGLLSVTGALYEQYF
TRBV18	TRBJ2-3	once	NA	TGTGCCAGCTCACCGAGACAGCCCAATACGCAGTATTTT	CASSPRQPNTQYF
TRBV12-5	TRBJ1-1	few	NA	TGTGCTAGTGGCTTGAACACTGAAGCTTTCTTT	CASGLNTEAFF
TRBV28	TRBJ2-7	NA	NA	TGTGCCAGCAGTACCCTTGACAGGATCTCCTACGAGCAGTACTTC	CASSTLDRISYEQYF
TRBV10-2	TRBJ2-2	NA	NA	TGCGCCACCCAGGCGGGGGAGCTGTTTTTT	CATQAGELFF
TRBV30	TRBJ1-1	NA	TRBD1	TGTGCCTGGAGTAAAGGGACAGTGAGACATGAAGCTTTCTTT	CAWSKGTVRHEAFF
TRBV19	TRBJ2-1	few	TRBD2	TGTGCCAGTATCCTCCTTCCGGGACTAGTTACTGTTGAGCAGTTCTTC	CASILLPGLVTVEQFF
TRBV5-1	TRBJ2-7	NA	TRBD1	TGCGCCAGCAGCCAGGGACAGGGGAGGACCTACGAGCAGTACTTC	CASSQGQGRTYEQYF
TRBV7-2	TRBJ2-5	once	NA	TGTGCCAGCAGCGCACCCAGGGGTAATAAGGAAGAGACCCAGTACTTC	CASSAPRGNKEETQYF
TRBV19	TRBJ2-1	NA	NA	TGTGCCAGTAGAGATCGGGAACCTTACAATGAGCAGTTCTTC	CASRDREPYNEQFF
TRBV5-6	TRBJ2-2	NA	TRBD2	TGTGCCAGCAGCTTGGCGCCTAGCGGGACGAACACCGGGGAGCTGTTTTTT	CASSLAPSGTNTGELFF
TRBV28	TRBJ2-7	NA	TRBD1	TGTGCCAGCAGTCCCGGGACAGGGCATCCCTACGAGCAGTACTTC	CASSPGTGHPYEQYF
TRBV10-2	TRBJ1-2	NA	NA	TGCGCCAGCAGTGAGACAGGTCTCTTTAACTATGGCTACACCTTC	CASSETGLFNYGYTF